This T cell receptor (beta chain) was identified in a study of T cells after yellow fever vaccination. Production of TCR cDNA was by 5'RACE template switching, which also added a universal primer site and UMIs. TCRdb re-analysed the 5' RACE reads in MiXCR, keeping a single row per CDR3 protein. Seen here are some 560,000 distinct CDR3 sequences, about 17% observed once, and the top ten hold 17%. In this sample, this clonotype turned up a few times. Its antigen remains unidentified. Study-wide findings and caveats: Reappearance after the booster was seen for most primary-vaccination clones, at 95% to 97% CD4 and less than 90% CD8.

Per the germline V gene, CDR1 is SGHRS and CDR2 is YFSETQ. V was pared by 5 bases and J by 1 base, with 8 bases of the junction left unmatched. The CDR3 runs 16 residues. The chain has TRBV5-1 and TRBJ2-1; 8 bases line up with TRBD2. This clonotype originated in a young man who received the YFV17D yellow fever vaccine. The sequenced sample was PBMCs, obtained about 5 days after the first yellow fever vaccination. CDR3 protein: CASSPGGGRSYNEQFF. The CDR3 DNA is TGCGCCAGCAGTCCGGGAGGGGGAAGATCCTACAATGAGCAGTTCTTC.